This T cell receptor (beta chain) was obtained from a study of blood T cell repertoires in COVID-19. Study at large: There were acute and convalescent COVID-19 samples, and they came from the United States, Italy and Spain. From T cells, B-cell-depleted T cells, or PBMCs came the material, which was cDNA or gDNA.

In the original workflow: The authors estimated nucleated cell counts from reference gene primer amplification. Libraries were prepared by immunoSEQ multiplex PCR; TCRdb keeps only in-frame clonotypes and omits some of them. That table gives V, J and clone size, and the DNA gave D and trimming. The sample includes some 220,000 clones, about 85% seen only once; the top ten take around 2.6%. The V and J ends lost 3 bases and 4 bases respectively, with 12 bases between them. The CDR3 loop spans 14 amino acids. From germline, CDR1 is MNHEY and CDR2 SVGEGT. The sample comprised PBMCs or T cells enriched from blood (not recorded which). This sequence was found in a woman in her 30s who had recovered from COVID-19. The chain couples TRBV6-2 or TRBV6-3 to TRBJ1-2; D possibly corresponds to TRBD1 (6 bases). The CDR3 DNA is TGTGCCAGCAGTTATATTGGACAGATCTATGGCTACACCTTC. Amino acid sequence: CASSYIGQIYGYTF.